The following is a T cell receptor (beta chain) sequence with its context. Its specificity is not known. CDR3 length equals 14 residues. Germline V gene data show CDR1 as SGHRS and CDR2 as YFSETQ. This sample was included in a study of T cells expressing NK-cell markers. Study findings and constraints: The same clonotypes also predominated in the CD3+CD56-NKG2C+ fraction of several donors.

TCRdb reanalyzed the 5' RACE reads, giving one entry per CDR3 protein sequence and no DNA. The sample includes some 150,000 distinct CDR3 sequences. The origin of this receptor is a young man in good health. The sequenced material came from blood T cells: a sorted CD56 or NKG2C T cell subset, CD4+ or CD8+ T cells, or bulk PBMC T cells (not recorded which). The chain joins TRBV5-1 to TRBJ2-3. This CDR3 is CASRVPANTDTQYF. Full variable domain (remainder filled in from reference TRBV5-1 and TRBJ2-3): KAGVTQTPRYLIKTRGQQVTLSCSPISGHRSVSWYQQTPGQGLQFLFEYFSETQRNKGNFPGRFSGRQFSNSRSEMNVSTLELGDSALYLCASRVPANTDTQYFGPGTRLTVL.